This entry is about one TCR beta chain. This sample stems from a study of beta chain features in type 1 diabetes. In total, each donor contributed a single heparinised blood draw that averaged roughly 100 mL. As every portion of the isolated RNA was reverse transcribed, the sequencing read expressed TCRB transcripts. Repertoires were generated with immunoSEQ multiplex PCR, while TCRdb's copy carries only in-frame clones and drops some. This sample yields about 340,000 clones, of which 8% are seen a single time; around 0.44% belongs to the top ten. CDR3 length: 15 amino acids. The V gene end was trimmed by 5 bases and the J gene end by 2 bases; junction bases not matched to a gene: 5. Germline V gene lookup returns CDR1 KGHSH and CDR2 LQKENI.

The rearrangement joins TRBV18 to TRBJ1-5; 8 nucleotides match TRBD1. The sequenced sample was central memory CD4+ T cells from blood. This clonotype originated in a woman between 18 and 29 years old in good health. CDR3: CASSAADRGNQPQHF. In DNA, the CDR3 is TGTGCCAGCTCAGCCGCGGACAGGGGCAATCAGCCCCAGCATTTT.